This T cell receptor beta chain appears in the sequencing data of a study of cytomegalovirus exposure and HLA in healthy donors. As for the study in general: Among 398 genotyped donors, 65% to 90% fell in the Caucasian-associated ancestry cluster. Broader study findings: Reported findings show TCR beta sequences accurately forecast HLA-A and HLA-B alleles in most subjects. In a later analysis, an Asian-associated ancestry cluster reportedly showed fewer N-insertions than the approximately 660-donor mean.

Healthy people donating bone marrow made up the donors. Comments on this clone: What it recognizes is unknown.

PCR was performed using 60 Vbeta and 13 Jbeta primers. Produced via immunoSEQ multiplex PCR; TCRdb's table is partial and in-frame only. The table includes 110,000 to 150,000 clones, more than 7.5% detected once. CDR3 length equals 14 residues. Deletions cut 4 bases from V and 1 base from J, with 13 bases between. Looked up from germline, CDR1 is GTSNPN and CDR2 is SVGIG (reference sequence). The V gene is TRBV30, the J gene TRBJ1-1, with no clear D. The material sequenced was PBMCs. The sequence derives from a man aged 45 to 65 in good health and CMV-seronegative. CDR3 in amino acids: CAWIGPQRNTEAFF. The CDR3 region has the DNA TGTGCCTGGATCGGTCCTCAAAGGAACACTGAAGCTTTCTTT.